One sample yielded the 25 T cell receptor beta chains listed below, sequenced in a study of blood T cell repertoires in COVID-19 (dated by TCRdb to the early 2020s). Libraries came from the immunoSEQ multiplex PCR assay. Held by TCRdb, this immuneACCESS table contains in-frame sequences only and omits some clones. Under half of the omission traces to an unresolved V gene where checked; the cause of the rest is unknown. For this sample there are about 360,000 clones; approximately 86% appear just once. The ten largest clones represent under 8.5% of the sample. Sequencing was done on a sample of peripheral blood. These receptors were obtained from an older woman with COVID-19, enrolled during active disease.

This chain joins TRBV19 and TRBJ1-1; TRBD1 agrees at 7 bases. CDR3 length: 15 residues. V dropped 5 bases and J dropped 0; count of bases not matched to a gene: 6. The germline CDR1 and CDR2 sequences are LNHDA and SQIVND (reference sequence). CDR3: CASSPTGTVNTEAFF. The CDR3 DNA follows: TGTGCCAGTAGTCCTACCGGGACAGTGAACACTGAAGCTTTCTTT.

Regarding this clone: The sample carries other DNA sequences with the same CDR3. The chain employs TRBV12-3 or TRBV12-4 and TRBJ1-6; 9 bases match TRBD1. This CDR3 is 13 amino acids long. The V gene end was trimmed by 5 bases and the J gene end by 10 bases; junction bases not matched to a gene: 3. CDR3 residues: CASSGQGNSPLHF. CDR3 DNA: TGTGCCAGCAGTGGACAGGGGAACTCACCCCTCCACTTT.

The chain couples TRBV9 to TRBJ2-2, with 12 positions matching TRBD2. Germline trimming cut 4 bases from V and 3 bases from J; bases unmatched to any gene: 7. The length of the CDR3 is 17 residues. The germline V gene has CDR1 SGDLS and CDR2 YYNGEE. CDR3 DNA: TGTGCCAGCAGCCCATCCGGACTAGCGGGGCACACCGGGGAGCTGTTTTTT. Its translation is CASSPSGLAGHTGELFF.

The CDR3 here is CASSVPGTDPLFEYF. The CDR3 DNA sequence: TGTGCCAGCAGCGTTCCCGGGACAGACCCTTTGTTTGAGTACTTC. The chain recombines TRBV5-6 with TRBJ2-5; TRBD1 matches at 7 bases. The CDR3 is made up of 15 amino acids. Germline lookup yields CDR1 SGHDT and CDR2 YYEEEE. The ends lost 4 bases at V and 12 bases at J; junction bases unmatched: 18.

This sequence joins TRBV25-1 and TRBJ1-4; TRBD1 matches at 8 bases. Losses at the gene ends were 6 bases for V and 7 bases for J; bases not matched to a gene: 10. Germline CDR1 MGHDK, CDR2 SYGVNS. This CDR3 has 15 amino acids. The CDR3, as DNA: TGTGCCAGCAGCGGTTCGGACAGGGTGGCTGAAAAACTGTTTTTT. Protein product: CASSGSDRVAEKLFF.

J is TRBJ2-7 and V is TRBV19; 8 bases match TRBD1. CDR1 and CDR2 from the germline V gene are LNHDA and SQIVND (reference sequence). CDR3 length: 15 residues. J was trimmed by 4 bases and V by 2 bases; bases with no gene match: 7. The CDR3 bases are TGTGCCAGTAGTATACCAGGGGGCTCCCTTTACGAGCAGTACTTC. Encoded protein: CASSIPGGSLYEQYF.

The chain couples TRBV29-1 to TRBJ1-4; a weak D match, TRBD1 (5 bases). Germline V gene sequence: CDR1 SQVTM, CDR2 ANQGSEA. The CDR3 has 12 amino acids. With 7 bases removed from V and 10 bases from J, the gap between germline ends came to 16 bases. The CDR3 bases are TGCAGCGGGGACCGGGGGGATGGAAAACTGTTTTTT. Its translation: CSGDRGDGKLFF.

The chain carries TRBV5-1 and TRBJ2-2; TRBD2 agrees at 7 bases. Germline V gene lookup returns CDR1 SGHRS and CDR2 YFSETQ. With V trimmed by 0 bases and J by 6 bases, 2 bases remained unmatched. CDR3 size: 14 residues. The CDR3 loop is CASSLELAAGELFF. In DNA, the CDR3 is TGCGCCAGCAGCTTGGAGCTAGCGGCCGGGGAGCTGTTTTTT.

This rearrangement joins TRBV5-1 to TRBJ2-7; 8 positions match TRBD1. CDR1 is SGHRS, CDR2 YFSETQ, per germline. The CDR3 runs to 16 residues. J lost 5 bases, V lost 4 bases, and 14 bases had no gene match. In DNA, the CDR3 is TGCGCCAGCAGCCCACCCCTAAGACAGGGGTATCACGAGCAGTACTTC. Translating it yields CASSPPLRQGYHEQYF.

V gene TRBV20-1 combines with J gene TRBJ2-2; 8 nucleotides agree with TRBD1. CDR3 size: 14 residues. Germline trimming cut 3 bases from V and 5 bases from J; bases unmatched to any gene: 5. CDR1 is DFQATT, CDR2 SNEGSKA, per germline (reference sequence). Here the CDR3 reads CSASSQGATGELFF. The CDR3 DNA reads TGCAGTGCTAGTTCTCAGGGGGCGACCGGGGAGCTGTTTTTT.

The chain recombines TRBV7-3 with TRBJ2-2, with 8 bases fitting TRBD2. The CDR3 runs to 18 residues. J was trimmed by 3 bases and V by 1 base; bases with no gene match: 10. Germline V gene data show CDR1 as SGHTA and CDR2 as FQGTGA. CDR3 protein: CASSLKGVAGTYTGELFF. The CDR3 DNA reads TGTGCCAGCAGCTTAAAAGGGGTAGCGGGGACGTACACCGGGGAGCTGTTTTTT.

This chain connects TRBV7-9 to TRBJ2-3, with TRBD1 identical over 9 bases. Trimming removed 7 bases from V and 4 bases from J; junction bases left unmatched: 12. The CDR3 contains 16 residues. Germline V gene sequence: CDR1 SEHNR, CDR2 FQNEAQ (reference sequence). The CDR3: CASTEVTGGIADTQYF. For the CDR3, the DNA is TGTGCCAGCACCGAAGTTACAGGGGGCATTGCAGATACGCAGTATTTT.

The chain uses TRBV18 and TRBJ2-7; no definite D call. The CDR3 is 13 residues long. Trimming removed 2 bases at V and 3 bases at J, with 8 bases between. Germline CDR1 KGHSH, CDR2 LQKENI. In DNA form, the CDR3 reads TGTGCCAGCTCACCAGAGATGGTCTACGAGCAGTACTTC. Protein product: CASSPEMVYEQYF.

A few counts support this clone. The chain employs TRBV5-1 and TRBJ1-1; possibly TRBD1 for D (6 bases). V lost 3 bases to trimming and J lost 7 bases, with 16 bases between them. CDR3 length: 14 residues. From germline, CDR1 is SGHRS and CDR2 YFSETQ. The CDR3 sequence is CASSSQQGVGEAFF. CDR3 sequence (DNA): TGCGCCAGCAGCTCGCAACAGGGTGTCGGTGAAGCTTTCTTT.

This clone was detected once. V gene TRBV3-1 (or the pseudogene TRBV3-2) combines with J gene TRBJ2-3, with TRBD2 identical over 7 bases. The germline CDR1 and CDR2 sequences are LGHDT and YNNKEL (reference sequence). The CDR3 covers 16 residues. V lost 4 bases, J lost 1 base, and 8 bases stayed unmatched. CDR3: CASSRGGGSGTDTQYF. In DNA, the CDR3 is TGTGCCAGCAGCCGGGGCGGGGGTTCCGGCACAGATACGCAGTATTTT.

This clone was seen only once. In the same sample, other DNA sequences code for this CDR3. The chain combines TRBV12-3 or TRBV12-4 with TRBJ1-2, with D possibly being TRBD1 (5 bases). The CDR3 sequence is 13 residues long. V was shortened by 1 base and J by 4 bases, with 7 bases between the two germline ends. The DNA of the CDR3 is TGTGCCAGCAGTTTAGGCCAGGGCTATGGCTACACCTTC. It specifies CASSLGQGYGYTF.

This clone has more than one count but fewer than ten. In the same sample, other DNA sequences code for this CDR3. The chain employs TRBV6-6 and TRBJ2-7, with D possibly matching TRBD1 (6 bases). This CDR3 has 11 residues. The ends were cut back, 2 bases at V and 7 bases at J, with 6 bases in the middle. CDR1 and CDR2 from the germline V gene are MNHNY and SVGAGI (reference sequence). The DNA of the CDR3 is TGTGCCAGCAGTTACCAGGGGGAGCAGTACTTC. Translating it yields CASSYQGEQYF.

With regard to this clone: Within the sample, other DNA sequences also encode this same CDR3. The chain is built from TRBV7-2 and TRBJ1-2; D gene ambiguous. Deletions cut 1 base from V and 5 bases from J, with 5 bases between. From germline, CDR1 is SGHTA and CDR2 FQGNSA. This CDR3 is 12 amino acids long. The CDR3 DNA is TGTGCCAGCAGCTTAGTCAGTTATGGCTACACCTTC. It yields the protein CASSLVSYGYTF. The full variable domain, with the rest looked up from reference TRBV7-2 and TRBJ1-2, is GAGVSQSPSNKVTEKGKDVELRCDPISGHTALYWYRQSLGQGLEFLIYFQGNSAPDKSGLPSDRFSAERTGGSVSTLTIQRTQQEDSAVYLCASSLVSYGYTFGSGTRLTVV.

The gene calls are TRBV4-1 and TRBJ2-2; D might be TRBD1 (6 bases). Deletions cut 0 bases from V and 6 bases from J, with 8 bases between. From germline, CDR1 is MGHRA and CDR2 YSYEKL. CDR3 size: 14 residues. CDR3 protein: CASSQEPGAGELFF. CDR3 bases: TGCGCCAGCAGCCAAGAGCCAGGGGCCGGGGAGCTGTTTTTT.

J is TRBJ2-3 and V is TRBV9, with 15 bases matching TRBD2. Germline trimming cut 4 bases from V and 2 bases from J; bases unmatched to any gene: 8. Germline V gives CDR1 SGDLS, CDR2 YYNGEE. This CDR3 has 18 amino acids. CDR3 in DNA: TGTGCCAGCAGCTCGTACGGGACTAGCGGGGGGCCCACAGATACGCAGTATTTT. It translates to CASSSYGTSGGPTDTQYF.

This chain links TRBV5-4 with TRBJ2-5; D uncertain. The V and J ends lost 3 bases and 0 bases respectively, with 9 bases between them. The CDR3 sequence is 14 residues long. Looked up from germline, CDR1 is SGHNT and CDR2 is YYREEE (reference sequence). The CDR3 nucleotides read TGTGCCAGCAGCTCGTGGCTAGACCAAGAGACCCAGTACTTC. This codes for CASSSWLDQETQYF. Complete variable domain (other parts from reference TRBV5-4 and TRBJ2-5): ETGVTQSPTHLIKTRGQQVTLRCSSQSGHNTVSWYQQALGQGPQFIFQYYREEENGRGNFPPRFSGLQFPNYSSELNVNALELDDSALYLCASSSWLDQETQYFGPGTRLLVL.

The V and J genes are TRBV9 and TRBJ2-7; a possible D gene is TRBD1 (6 bases). V was clipped by 3 bases and J by 3 bases, with 16 bases between them. This CDR3 spans 15 amino acids. Germline lookup yields CDR1 SGDLS and CDR2 YYNGEE. The CDR3 loop is CASSAVAGVGYEQYF. In DNA form, the CDR3 reads TGTGCCAGCAGCGCCGTAGCAGGGGTTGGCTACGAGCAGTACTTC.

V is TRBV5-1 and J is TRBJ2-2; 10 bases map to TRBD2. The CDR3 is 16 amino acids. The germline gives CDR1 SGHRS, CDR2 YFSETQ. After removal of 0 bases from V and 4 bases from J, the junction contained 3 bases not matched to a gene. CDR3: CASSLERGGPTGELFF. The CDR3 DNA sequence: TGCGCCAGCAGCTTGGAGCGGGGGGGGCCCACCGGGGAGCTGTTTTTT.

The chain couples TRBV6-5 to TRBJ1-4; TRBD1 agrees at 11 bases. The trim removed 6 bases at V and 7 bases at J, leaving 4 bases unmatched. The CDR3 is 14 amino acids. Germline CDR1 MNHEY, CDR2 SVGAGI. CDR3 region: CASSPGTGGEKLFF. CDR3 coding DNA: TGTGCCAGCAGCCCCGGGACAGGGGGTGAAAAACTGTTTTTT.

The chain couples TRBV19 to TRBJ1-2; the D gene is possibly TRBD1 (6 bases). Germline lookup yields CDR1 LNHDA and CDR2 SQIVND (reference sequence). V was trimmed by 10 bases and J by 6 bases, leaving 18 bases between them. The CDR3 contains 13 residues. In DNA form, the CDR3 reads TGTGCCACCTCCGGCAGGGCAGGGGATGGCTACACCTTC. Translating gives CATSGRAGDGYTF.